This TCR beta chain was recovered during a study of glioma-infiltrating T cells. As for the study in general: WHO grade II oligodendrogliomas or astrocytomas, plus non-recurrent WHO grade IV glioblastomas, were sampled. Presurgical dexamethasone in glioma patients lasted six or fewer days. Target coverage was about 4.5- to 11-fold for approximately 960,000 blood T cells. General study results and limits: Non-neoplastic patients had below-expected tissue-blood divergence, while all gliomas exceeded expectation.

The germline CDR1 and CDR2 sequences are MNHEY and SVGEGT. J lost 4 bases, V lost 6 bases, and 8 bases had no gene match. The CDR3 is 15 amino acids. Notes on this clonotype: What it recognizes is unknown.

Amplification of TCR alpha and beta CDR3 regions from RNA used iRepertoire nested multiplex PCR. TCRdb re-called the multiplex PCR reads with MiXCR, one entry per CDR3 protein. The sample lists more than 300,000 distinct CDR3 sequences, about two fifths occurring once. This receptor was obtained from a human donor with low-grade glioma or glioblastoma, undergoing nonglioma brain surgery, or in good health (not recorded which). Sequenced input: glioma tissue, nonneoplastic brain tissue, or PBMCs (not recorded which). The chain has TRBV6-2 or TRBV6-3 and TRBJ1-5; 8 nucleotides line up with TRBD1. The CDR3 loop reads CASRRDRSRNQPQHF. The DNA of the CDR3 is TGTGCCAGCAGAAGGGACAGGTCGCGGAATCAGCCCCAGCATTTT.